The source of this T cell receptor (beta chain) is a study of blood T cell repertoires in COVID-19. Authors' data handling: Reference gene primer amplification gave estimated nucleated cell counts. Assay used: immunoSEQ multiplex PCR; TCRdb lists only in-frame clones, some missing. V and J calls and clone size are copied from that table; D and trimming were computed from the DNA. The sample yields around 77,000 clones, 91% seen once. The germline V gene encodes CDR1 MDHEN and CDR2 SYDVKM. Losses at the gene ends were 3 bases for V and 6 bases for J; bases not matched to a gene: 6. The CDR3 sequence is 14 residues long.

The gene calls are TRBV28 and TRBJ2-7; the match to TRBD2 covers 9 bases. This TCR derives from a woman aged 60 to 75 with active COVID-19. Sequencing was carried out using peripheral blood. The CDR3 protein is CASSLIAGVSEQYF. CDR3 nucleotides: TGTGCCAGCAGTTTGATAGCGGGAGTGAGCGAGCAGTACTTC.